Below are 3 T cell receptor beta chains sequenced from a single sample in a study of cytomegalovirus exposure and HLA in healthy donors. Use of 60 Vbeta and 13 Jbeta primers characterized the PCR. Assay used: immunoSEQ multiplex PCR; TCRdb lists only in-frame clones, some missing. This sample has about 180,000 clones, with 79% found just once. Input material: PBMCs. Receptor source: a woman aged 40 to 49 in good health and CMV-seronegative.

CDR3 nucleotide sequence: TGTGCCTGCTTCCCGGCAGGTCTGGGCGGCTACACCTTC. This translates into CACFPAGLGGYTF. The chain carries TRBV30 and TRBJ1-2; the D is unclear. V shed 6 bases and J shed 8 bases, with 19 bases lying between them. There are 13 residues in the CDR3. CDR1 is GTSNPN, CDR2 SVGIG, per germline (reference sequence).

The CDR3 DNA reads TGCGCCAGCGGACTAGCGGGGGTCACAGATACGCAGTATTTT. It yields the protein CASGLAGVTDTQYF. The J gene is TRBJ2-3, the V gene TRBV5-1, with 13 bases aligning to TRBD2. CDR3 size: 14 residues. Germline CDR1 reads SGHRS; CDR2 reads YFSETQ. V gave up 7 bases and J gave up 2 bases; unmatched junction bases: 1.

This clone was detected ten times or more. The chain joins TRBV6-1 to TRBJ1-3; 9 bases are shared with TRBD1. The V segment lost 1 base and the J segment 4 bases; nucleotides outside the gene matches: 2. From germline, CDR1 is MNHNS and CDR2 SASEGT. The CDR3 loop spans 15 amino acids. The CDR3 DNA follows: TGTGCCAGCAGTGAAGGGGGGACAGGGGGAAACACCATATATTTT. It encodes CASSEGGTGGNTIYF.